The T cell receptor beta chain described here comes from a study of shared clonotypes between healthy human individuals (dated by TCRdb to the early 2020s). Turning to the overall study: Three men and a couple of women, aged 18 to 49 years, made up the cohort. For each donor, CD4 naive and CD4 memory were each given three plates, CD8 naive was given two plates, and CD8 memory was given one plate. Blood TCR repertoires of about five healthy adults were deeply sequenced to estimate repertoire size and the extent of clonotype sharing between individuals. To increase sequencing depth and limit assay-specific biases, different laboratories used diverse techniques to prepare libraries and sequence TCR repertoires. Between about 0.8 and 8.9 billion PBMCs per donor were obtained by leukapheresis.

As regards this clone: Its antigen specificity is not known. No much larger clone exists at a distance of one base, and base qualities are not known. Different DNA sequences within this sample yield the same CDR3.

General conclusions and limits of the study: Incomplete sequencing was indicated by rarefaction of sorted-subset datasets, despite the large sequencing depth. Naive subsets generally had larger estimated clonotype richness than memory subsets did. Higher generation probabilities were observed for clonotypes shared by all four sorted-subset donors than for non-shared clonotypes. Because the study included only a small number of donors, the genetic and exposure-history diversity represented was limited. Sharing across a handful of donors was observed for around 4.8% of naive CD4, 3.5% of naive CD8, 2% to 2.5% of memory CD4, and around 0.4% of memory CD8 clonotypes. Pairwise subsampling indicated that sequencing depth was expected to affect the degree of clonotype sharing among donors. Only blood was sampled, and tissue TCR repertoires likely differ from those in blood.

Using the deep immunoSEQ assay, TCR CDR3 regions were amplified from genomic DNA by multiplex PCR. Extracted genomic DNA from each cell subset was distributed evenly across all wells of several immunoSEQ 96-well plates, and each plate was treated as a replicate. For sorted subsets, around 200 ng genomic DNA, equal to tens of thousands of T cell genomes, was loaded into each replicate PCR. Purified libraries were quantified with a Qubit 3.0 fluorometer, sized on a Bioanalyzer 2100, and re-quantified with the KAPA Library Quantification kit. Every immunoSEQ 96-well plate was sequenced on a separate single-read 150-cycle Illumina NextSeq 550 flow cell. In the paper's pipeline: Because only junctional sequences without quality scores were contained in the immunoSEQ output, filtering matching that applied to full-length reads could not be performed. Sequences were annotated with PyIR, a Python wrapper for IgBLAST v1.9, using IMGT germline references to assign V/J genes and CDR3. Reads were removed for weak V/J assignments (E-value above 1e-6), missing CDR3, stop codons, out-of-frame junctions, or ambiguous translated residues. V3J clonotypes were defined as sequences sharing an identical inferred V gene, J gene, and CDR3 amino acid sequence. Percentage overlap between repertoires was calculated by dividing the number of shared unique clonotypes by the size of the smaller repertoire. Repertoire richness was assessed with RTK rarefaction, the Chao1 estimator, and Recon v2.1 estimates of unobserved clonotypes. Generation probabilities for all TCRbeta clonotypes obtained by the gDNA method from a handful of donors were computed using OLGA. This immuneACCESS table, as held by TCRdb, lists in-frame sequences with V and J called but not all clones. Of the missing ones, under half trace to an unresolved V gene in checked studies; the others have no known cause. From that table come the V and J calls and clone size; the DNA was used to work out D and trimming. Counted in this sample were under 750,000 clones; roughly 72% of them appeared once. Of the sample, around 1.7% falls within the top ten clones.

Healthy HIV-negative adults with no recently reported acute infections or vaccinations were included as donors. All donors were Caucasian adults living in Nashville, Tennessee, USA. CD4+ T cells were enriched by magnetic negative selection; naive cells were then positively selected on CD45RA, and the negative fraction formed the memory subset. After blood collection by leukapheresis, PBMCs were isolated using Ficoll-Histopaque density gradient centrifugation and then cryopreserved in the vapor phase of liquid nitrogen. Purity and quantity of every magnetically sorted T cell population were checked by analytical flow cytometry. From each sorted fraction, genomic DNA was isolated and quantified by UV absorbance on a Nanodrop 2000c. This clonotype originated in a woman in her twenties or thirties in good health. Sequenced material: memory CD4+ T cells sorted from blood. In the paper's terms, the cell subset or site label means: CD45RA-negative fraction.

The CDR3 loop reads CASSQEIRGSYEQYF. The DNA is as follows: TGTGCCAGCAGCCAAGAGATTCGAGGCTCCTACGAGCAGTACTTC. The chain employs TRBV4-2 and TRBJ2-7; the D gene assignment is ambiguous. Including the terminal cysteine and phenylalanine, the CDR3 comprises 15 residues. Solely the CDR3 DNA is kept, with 45 bases framed from the first base. V is reduced by 0 bases and J by 0 bases, leaving a spacing of 9 bases between them. CDR1 is given as LGHNA and CDR2 as YNFKEQ, both from the germline V gene.